These 13 T cell receptor beta chains were sequenced from one sample in a study of CD8+ T cells in alopecia areata. Following RNA extraction, reverse transcription yielded cDNA that acted as the sequencing template. The protocol was immunoSEQ multiplex PCR, while the TCRdb copy is restricted to in-frame clones and leaves out a portion. The table lists around 35,000 clones, 45% to 55% of them singletons. Researchers sorted CD4+ cells into CD25+CD127- cells for roughly 5 patients. The sequencing sample was made of CD4+ Tregs sorted from blood. Source of these receptors: a human donor with alopecia areata.

The J gene is TRBJ2-7, the V gene TRBV9; TRBD2 matches 14 bases. CDR3 length: 15 residues. With 3 bases clipped from V and 7 bases from J, the junction kept 6 bases outside the gene matches. The germline CDR1 and CDR2 sequences are SGDLS and YYNGEE. The CDR3: CASSGGLAGAQEQYF. The CDR3 DNA is TGTGCCAGCAGCGGGGGACTAGCGGGGGCGCAAGAGCAGTACTTC.

This clone occurred a few times. The chain combines TRBV29-1 with TRBJ1-1, with 8 bases that match TRBD1. V shed 6 bases, J shed 7 bases, and the junction held 4 bases outside the gene matches. The germline V gene has CDR1 SQVTM and CDR2 ANQGSEA. The CDR3 length is 11 residues. Written as DNA, the CDR3 is TGCAGCGTCCGGACAGGGATTGAAGCTTTCTTT. This codes for CSVRTGIEAFF.

This sequence joins TRBV4-3 and TRBJ2-3; either TRBD1 or TRBD2 may fit D (5 bases each). V lost 4 bases to trimming and J lost 6 bases, with 14 bases between them. The CDR3 is 14 amino acids. Germline V gene sequence: CDR1 LGHNA, CDR2 YSLEER. This chain's CDR3 is CASSRNRGLDTQYF. CDR3 in DNA: TGCGCCAGCAGCCGCAACCGGGGCCTGGATACGCAGTATTTT.

The genes are TRBV7-2 and TRBJ1-3; D call uncertain. The V end was cut by 2 bases, the J end by 4 bases, with 3 bases between. The germline V gene has CDR1 SGHTA and CDR2 FQGNSA. The CDR3 is made up of 12 amino acids. CDR3 DNA sequence: TGTGCCAGCAGCTTACAGGGAAACACCATATATTTT. Translating it yields CASSLQGNTIYF.

This clone occurred a few times. V gene TRBV18 combines with J gene TRBJ1-1; D is perhaps TRBD1 (6 bases). This CDR3 spans 12 amino acids. Deletions cut 4 bases from V and 6 bases from J, with 9 bases between. Germline CDR1 KGHSH, CDR2 LQKENI. CDR3 in amino acids: CASSHREAEAFF. Written as DNA, the CDR3 is TGTGCCAGCTCACACAGGGAGGCTGAAGCTTTCTTT.

V is TRBV26 and J is TRBJ2-5. TRBV26 is designated a pseudogene. The CDR3 loop spans 15 amino acids. The CDR3 loop reads CASSSLVPGRETQYF. The CDR3 DNA reads as TGTGCCAGCAGTTCCCTTGTCCCGGGACGGGAGACCCAGTACTTC.

This chain connects TRBV14 to TRBJ2-7; D remains ambiguous. Trimming took 4 bases from V and 3 from J, leaving 10 bases between them. The CDR3 runs 13 residues. In germline, CDR1 is SGHDN, CDR2 FVKESK. For the CDR3, the DNA is TGTGCCAGCAGCCGGCCCGGGCTCTACGAGCAGTACTTC. It encodes CASSRPGLYEQYF.

V is TRBV5-1 and J is TRBJ1-1; 8 nucleotides agree with TRBD1. The CDR3 contains 14 residues. The ends lost 6 bases at V and 5 bases at J; junction bases unmatched: 9. CDR1 and CDR2 (germline): SGHRS, YFSETQ. In DNA, the CDR3 is TGCGCCAGCAAAACGGCAGGGGGCTGGACTGAAGCTTTCTTT. It translates to CASKTAGGWTEAFF.

This clone was seen just once. V and J are TRBV18 and TRBJ2-7; 9 bases map to TRBD1. V lost 6 bases, J lost 3 bases, and 6 bases stayed unmatched. CDR1 and CDR2 (germline): KGHSH, LQKENI. The CDR3 has 14 amino acids. CDR3 sequence (DNA): TGTGCCAGCTCCCGACAGGGGGAATACTACGAGCAGTACTTC. This codes for CASSRQGEYYEQYF.

The chain joins TRBV7-2 to TRBJ1-1; weak D call: TRBD1 (5 bases). The CDR3 is 15 residues long. V was clipped by 5 bases and J by 1 base, with 14 bases between them. CDR1 and CDR2 (germline): SGHTA, FQGNSA. The CDR3 reads CASSPRGRQNTEAFF. As DNA, the CDR3 is TGTGCCAGCAGCCCTAGGGGCAGACAGAACACTGAAGCTTTCTTT.

The chain is built from TRBV7-9 and TRBJ2-3, with TRBD1 matching 10 bases. Per germline, CDR1 SEHNR and CDR2 FQNEAQ (reference sequence). There are 16 residues in the CDR3. V lost 5 bases to trimming and J lost 6 bases; unmatched junction nucleotides: 11. The DNA for the CDR3 is TGTGCCAGCAGCCCCTACCCGGGACAGGGGCACGATACGCAGTATTTT. Protein: CASSPYPGQGHDTQYF.

This clone was seen only once. V and J are TRBV19 and TRBJ2-1; the D gene could be TRBD1 or TRBD2 (5 bases each). CDR1 is LNHDA, CDR2 SQIVND, per germline (reference sequence). This CDR3 region has 14 residues. V lost 6 bases, J lost 1 base, and 10 bases lay in between. The CDR3, as DNA: TGTGCCAGTAGGACAGCGGATTCCTACAATGAGCAGTTCTTC. Translating gives CASRTADSYNEQFF.

This chain connects TRBV5-1 to TRBJ2-3; the D gene is possibly TRBD1 (5 bases). There are 14 residues in the CDR3. Trimming removed 4 bases at V and 2 bases at J, with 11 bases between. Germline-derived CDR1 and CDR2 are SGHRS and YFSETQ. The chain's CDR3 is CASSTEGATDTQYF. CDR3 sequence (DNA): TGCGCCAGCAGCACGGAAGGGGCCACAGATACGCAGTATTTT.